Presented here are 19 T cell receptor beta chains from one specimen sequenced in a study of blood T cell repertoires in COVID-19. The data were produced by immunoSEQ multiplex PCR, yet TCRdb's version contains in-frame clones alone and is incomplete. The sample yields some 530,000 clones, 70% to 90% seen once. The specimen sequenced was peripheral blood. These receptors all stem from a human donor in a cohort sampled during active COVID-19.

This clone was found a few times. The chain couples TRBV29-1 to TRBJ1-1, with TRBD1 matching 7 bases. Trimming at V came to 3 bases and at J to 3 bases, leaving 1 base not matched to a gene. There are 12 residues in the CDR3. The germline gives CDR1 SQVTM, CDR2 ANQGSEA. The CDR3 reads CSVDRGDTEAFF. CDR3 DNA: TGCAGCGTTGACAGGGGGGACACTGAAGCTTTCTTT.

The chain uses TRBV23-1 and TRBJ2-3; 8 nucleotides align to TRBD2. TRBV23-1 is flagged as an ORF with uncertain function. J was trimmed by 1 base and V by 1 base; bases with no gene match: 4. The CDR3 spans 16 residues. DNA of the CDR3: TGCGCCAGCAGTCAATTTCGGGAGGGTCGCACAGATACGCAGTATTTT. Its protein product is CASSQFREGRTDTQYF.

Details on this clone: This could be a read error, since a much larger clone is one nucleotide away. The V gene is TRBV6-5, the J gene TRBJ2-7; 9 bases are a match to TRBD2. J was trimmed by 3 bases and V by 6 bases; bases with no gene match: 3. The germline CDR1 and CDR2 sequences are MNHEY and SVGAGI. The CDR3 spans 13 residues. DNA of the CDR3: TGTGCCAGCAGGACTAGCGGAGACTACGAGCAGTACTTC. It codes for CASRTSGDYEQYF.

The J gene is TRBJ1-2, the V gene TRBV24-1, with 7 bases matching TRBD1. Germline lookup yields CDR1 KGHDR and CDR2 SFDVKD. This CDR3 contains 13 residues. The J segment lost 8 bases and the V segment lost 3 bases, leaving 5 bases of the junction unmatched. The CDR3 spells CATSDLHRGGYTF. The CDR3 region has the DNA TGTGCCACCAGTGATCTTCACAGGGGAGGCTACACCTTC.

The rearrangement links TRBV6-6 to TRBJ1-5; TRBD1 aligns across 7 bases. Germline V lookup: CDR1 MNHNY, CDR2 SVGAGI (reference sequence). V was pared by 5 bases and J by 3 bases, with 7 bases of the junction left unmatched. The CDR3 totals 15 residues. The CDR3 DNA is TGTGCCAGCAGTCGACAGGGTTTCGACAATCAGCCCCAGCATTTT. It encodes CASSRQGFDNQPQHF.

This chain joins TRBV19 and TRBJ2-7; 8 nucleotides line up with TRBD1. CDR3 size: 13 residues. Germline lookup yields CDR1 LNHDA and CDR2 SQIVND (reference sequence). Losses at the gene ends were 6 bases for V and 4 bases for J; bases not matched to a gene: 5. For the CDR3, the DNA is TGTGCCAGTAGAAGGACAGGGACATACGAGCAGTACTTC. Translation: CASRRTGTYEQYF.

Concerning this clone itself: The same CDR3 also results from other DNA sequences found in this sample. This chain links TRBV7-2 with TRBJ1-5; no definite D call. Trimming removed 1 base from V and 1 base from J, with 5 bases in between. The CDR3 extends over 14 amino acids. The germline CDR1 and CDR2 sequences are SGHTA and FQGNSA. The CDR3 loop reads CASSLDSSNQPQHF. The CDR3, as DNA: TGTGCCAGCAGCTTAGACAGCAGCAATCAGCCCCAGCATTTT.

This clone occurred once. The rearrangement uses TRBV6-2 or TRBV6-3 and TRBJ1-5, with a possible D match to TRBD1 (6 bases). This CDR3 comprises 14 residues. The germline gives CDR1 MNHEY, CDR2 SVGEGT. Trimming shortened V by 5 bases and J by 2 bases, and 10 bases separated the two germline ends. CDR3 nucleotides: TGTGCCAGCAGTATGGCAGGGGGCAATCAGCCCCAGCATTTT. Amino acids: CASSMAGGNQPQHF.

The chain joins TRBV18 to TRBJ2-1; D not certain. The V gene's germline CDR1 is KGHSH and CDR2 LQKENI. This CDR3 contains 17 residues. Trimming took off 3 bases at V and 0 bases at J, with 15 bases between the two ends. The CDR3, as DNA: TGTGCCAGCTCACCGAACGCCCCGCGAAGCTCCTACAATGAGCAGTTCTTC. This gives the protein CASSPNAPRSSYNEQFF.

The rearrangement joins TRBV7-6 to TRBJ1-3; no clear D. Germline loops: CDR1 SGHVS, CDR2 FNYEAQ. Trimming left V 3 bases short and J 2 bases short, with 11 bases between. The CDR3 consists of 15 residues. The CDR3 region has the DNA TGTGCCAGCAGCTTTTCCAGCAGCGCTGGAAACACCATATATTTT. It yields the protein CASSFSSSAGNTIYF.

The V gene is TRBV6-5, the J gene TRBJ2-3; 9 positions match TRBD2. This CDR3 comprises 15 residues. J gave up 1 base and V 5 bases, and 4 bases lay outside the gene matches. Germline CDR1 MNHEY, CDR2 SVGAGI. In DNA form, the CDR3 reads TGTGCCAGCAGTCTTAGCGGGAGAGGCACAGATACGCAGTATTTT. It codes for CASSLSGRGTDTQYF.

The chain joins TRBV3-1 (or the pseudogene TRBV3-2) to TRBJ2-2, with TRBD1 identical over 8 bases. CDR1 is LGHDT and CDR2 is YNNKEL in the germline V gene (reference sequence). CDR3 length: 16 amino acids. Trimming took 1 base from V and 1 from J; bases not matched to a gene: 2. CDR3 residues: CASSQAGTGNTGELFF. In DNA, the CDR3 is TGTGCCAGCAGCCAAGCCGGGACAGGGAACACCGGGGAGCTGTTTTTT.

The J gene is TRBJ2-2, the V gene TRBV12-3 or TRBV12-4; tentative D call: TRBD1 (5 bases). The CDR3 sequence is 12 residues long. V was clipped by 4 bases and J by 7 bases, with 7 bases between them. The CDR3 bases are TGTGCCAGCAGTTACGACAGCGGGGAGCTGTTTTTT. As protein: CASSYDSGELFF.

J is TRBJ1-5 and V is TRBV7-9, with D maybe TRBD1 (6 bases). From germline, CDR1 is SEHNR and CDR2 FQNEAQ (reference sequence). This CDR3 has 14 residues. V was cut by 3 bases and J by 7 bases, with 13 bases left in between. The CDR3 protein is CASSLAGDGQPQHF. The CDR3 nucleotides read TGTGCCAGCAGCTTGGCAGGGGACGGACAGCCCCAGCATTTT.

The chain carries TRBV9 and TRBJ2-3; D uncertain. CDR3 length: 14 amino acids. V lost 0 bases and J 0 bases, leaving 5 bases between the germline ends. The germline gives CDR1 SGDLS, CDR2 YYNGEE. The CDR3 bases are TGTGCCAGCAGCGTAGAGCCCAGCACAGATACGCAGTATTTT. Translation: CASSVEPSTDTQYF.

J is TRBJ2-5 and V is TRBV19; D might be TRBD1 (6 bases). Germline V CDR1 and CDR2: LNHDA, SQIVND (reference sequence). The V gene lost 5 bases and the J gene lost 5 bases, with 12 bases spanning the gap. CDR3 size: 13 residues. The CDR3 nucleotides are TGTGCCAGTAGTGTGGGGGCTTGGGAGACCCAGTACTTC. It codes for CASSVGAWETQYF.

The chain couples TRBV11-2 to TRBJ2-5, with a tentative D call TRBD1 (6 bases). The CDR3 runs 17 residues. V was cut by 3 bases and J by 5 bases, with 22 bases left in between. CDR1 and CDR2 from the germline V gene are SGHAT and FQNNGV. Here the CDR3 DNA reads TGTGCCAGCAGCTTCGGGTTCGGGACGGGACATACTGAGACCCAGTACTTC. Protein sequence: CASSFGFGTGHTETQYF.

The rearrangement joins TRBV24-1 to TRBJ1-2, with D unclear. V dropped 3 bases and J dropped 7 bases, with 14 bases sitting between them. Germline CDR1 is KGHDR and CDR2 is SFDVKD. This CDR3 has 14 residues. CDR3 sequence: CATSDPTSGGGYTF. In DNA, the CDR3 is TGTGCCACCAGTGATCCGACATCTGGAGGTGGCTACACCTTC.

This clone was seen a single time. The rearrangement joins TRBV28 to TRBJ2-7; D is unclear. This CDR3 contains 15 residues. CDR1 MDHEN and CDR2 SYDVKM come from the germline V gene. Trimming removed 3 bases from V and 0 bases from J, with 12 bases in between. CDR3 in amino acids: CASSFSGGRSYEQYF. The CDR3 DNA reads TGTGCCAGCAGTTTTTCTGGCGGCCGCTCCTACGAGCAGTACTTC. The variable domain in full, with the rest retrieved from reference TRBV28 and TRBJ2-7, is DVKVTQSSRYLVKRTGEKVFLECVQDMDHENMFWYRQDPGLGLRLIYFSYDVKMKEKGDIPEGYSVSREKKERFSLILESASTNQTSMYLCASSFSGGRSYEQYFGPGTRLTVT.